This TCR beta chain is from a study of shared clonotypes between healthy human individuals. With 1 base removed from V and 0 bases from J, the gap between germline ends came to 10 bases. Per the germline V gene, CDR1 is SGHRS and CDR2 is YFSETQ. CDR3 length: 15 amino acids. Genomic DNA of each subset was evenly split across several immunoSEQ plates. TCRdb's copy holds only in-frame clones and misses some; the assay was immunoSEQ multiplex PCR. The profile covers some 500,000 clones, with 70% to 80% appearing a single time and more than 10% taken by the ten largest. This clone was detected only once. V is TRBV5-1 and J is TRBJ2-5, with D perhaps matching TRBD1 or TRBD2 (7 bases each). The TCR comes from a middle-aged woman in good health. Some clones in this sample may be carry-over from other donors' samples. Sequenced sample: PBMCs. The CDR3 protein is CASSLQGGYQETQYF. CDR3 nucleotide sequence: TGCGCCAGCAGCTTGCAGGGGGGGTACCAAGAGACCCAGTACTTC.